This TCR beta chain was recorded in a study of early T cells in non-severe SARS-CoV-2 infection. Study summary: The chains were unpaired, and the sequenced material was bulk RNA from unsorted whole blood.

As part of library construction, unique molecular identifiers were attached to individual cDNA molecules. TCRdb redid the calling of the 5' RACE reads with MiXCR, one entry per CDR3 protein. The profile shows 95,000 to 120,000 distinct CDR3 sequences, about an eighth of them singletons. Findings and caveats of the study: Anti-spike CD8 responses were favored in VDJdb matching, and private and CD4 specificities were missed.

This clonotype was recorded a few times. Its antigen is unknown. An end of the junction differs from the germline gene, which may be a read error. The CDR3 length is 15 residues. CDR1 is SGHAT, CDR2 FQNNGV, per germline. The sequence derives from an adult who was a healthcare worker with PCR-confirmed SARS-CoV-2 infection or an uninfected control (not recorded which). The chain is built from TRBV11-2 and TRBJ2-3; TRBD2 matches at 11 bases. Sequenced input: whole blood. CDR3 region: CVSSLSGGALDTQYF. DNA of the CDR3: TGTGTCAGCAGCCTTAGCGGGGGGGCCTTGGATACGCAGTATTTT.